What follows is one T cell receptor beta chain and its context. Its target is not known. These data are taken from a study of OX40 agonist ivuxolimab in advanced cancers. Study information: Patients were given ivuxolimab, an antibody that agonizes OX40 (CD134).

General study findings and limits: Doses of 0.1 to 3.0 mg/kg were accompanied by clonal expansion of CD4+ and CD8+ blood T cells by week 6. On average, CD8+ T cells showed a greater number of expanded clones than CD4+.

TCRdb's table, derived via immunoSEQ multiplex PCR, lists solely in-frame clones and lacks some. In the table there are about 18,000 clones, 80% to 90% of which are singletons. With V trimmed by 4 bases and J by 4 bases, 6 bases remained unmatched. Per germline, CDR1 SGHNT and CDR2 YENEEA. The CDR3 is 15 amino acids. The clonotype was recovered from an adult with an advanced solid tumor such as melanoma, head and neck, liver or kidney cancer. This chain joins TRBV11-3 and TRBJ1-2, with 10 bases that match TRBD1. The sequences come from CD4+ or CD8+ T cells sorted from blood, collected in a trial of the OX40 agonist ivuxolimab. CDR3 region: CASSSGTGDAYGYTF. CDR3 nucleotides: TGTGCCAGCAGCTCTGGGACAGGGGACGCCTATGGCTACACCTTC.